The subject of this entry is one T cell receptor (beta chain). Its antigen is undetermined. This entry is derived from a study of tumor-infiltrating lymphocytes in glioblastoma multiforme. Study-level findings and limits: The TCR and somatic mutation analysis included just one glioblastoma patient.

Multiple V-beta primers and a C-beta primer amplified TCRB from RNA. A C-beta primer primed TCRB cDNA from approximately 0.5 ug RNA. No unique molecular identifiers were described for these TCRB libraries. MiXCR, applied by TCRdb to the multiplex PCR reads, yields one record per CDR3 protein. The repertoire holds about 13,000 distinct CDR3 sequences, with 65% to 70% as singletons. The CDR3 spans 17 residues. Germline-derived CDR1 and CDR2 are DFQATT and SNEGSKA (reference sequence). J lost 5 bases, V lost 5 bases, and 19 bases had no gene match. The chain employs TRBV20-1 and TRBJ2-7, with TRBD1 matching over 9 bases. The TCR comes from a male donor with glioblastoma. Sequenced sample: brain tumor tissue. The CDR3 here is CSASSGTGHLMGNEQYF. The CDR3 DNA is TGCAGTGCTTCCTCCGGGACAGGGCATCTCATGGGGAACGAGCAGTACTTC.